This T cell receptor beta chain was identified during a study of CXCR3-negative and CXCR3-positive naive CD8 T cells. It was by 5' RACE with UMI labels that the TRB cDNA libraries were prepared. TCRdb reprocessed the 5' RACE reads and keeps a single row for each CDR3 protein, giving no DNA. This table holds 84,000 or so distinct CDR3 sequences. Per germline, CDR1 ENHRY and CDR2 SYGVKD. This CDR3 comprises 14 residues. The V gene is TRBV10-3, the J gene TRBJ2-7; TCRdb's D call of TRBD1 is untestable without DNA. The TCR sequence derives from a human donor in good health. Some clones in this sample may be carry-over from other donors' samples. Sequenced sample: naive CXCR3- CD8+ T cells from blood. The sample's subset: CD45RO-CCR7+CD27+CD95- naive CD8+ T cells lacking CXCR3 (TNR3-). CDR3 amino acids: CAISVLGTVHEQYF.